These 30 T cell receptor beta chains share one sample of origin, sequenced in a study of blood T cell repertoires in COVID-19 (TCRdb year 2020). Library construction relied on the immunoSEQ multiplex PCR assay. The table comes from immuneACCESS by way of TCRdb, which keeps in-frame sequences with V and J called. Part of the clones is missing from these tables; in studies checked, under half for an unresolved V gene and the rest for unknown reasons. A total of nearly 200,000 clones appear in this sample, over 80% of them only once. Clones ranked in the top ten supply around 0.93% of the sample. The source material was peripheral blood. Receptors were obtained from a man aged 55 to 69 with COVID-19, enrolled during active disease.

The rearrangement joins TRBV9 to TRBJ1-1; 8 nucleotides match TRBD1. The CDR3 runs to 15 residues. CDR1 and CDR2 from the germline V gene are SGDLS and YYNGEE. Unmatched junction bases numbered 6, after V lost 2 bases and J lost 3 bases. CDR3 DNA sequence: TGTGCCAGCAGCGTCGGGACAGGTTGGGACACTGAAGCTTTCTTT. Residues: CASSVGTGWDTEAFF.

This chain connects TRBV6-6 to TRBJ1-1; a possible D gene is TRBD1 (5 bases). Trimming shortened V by 7 bases and J by 1 base, and 7 bases separated the two germline ends. The CDR3 is 12 residues long. CDR1 and CDR2 (germline): MNHNY, SVGAGI (reference sequence). CDR3 loop: CASTQGNTEAFF. The CDR3 bases are TGTGCCAGCACGCAGGGGAACACTGAAGCTTTCTTT.

The V and J genes are TRBV6-5 and TRBJ2-1, with D uncertain. V was trimmed by 3 bases and J by 0 bases, leaving 6 bases between them. Germline lookup yields CDR1 MNHEY and CDR2 SVGAGI. The CDR3 loop spans 14 amino acids. The CDR3 spells CASSYMSSYNEQFF. In DNA, the CDR3 is TGTGCCAGCAGTTATATGAGCTCCTACAATGAGCAGTTCTTC.

As DNA, the CDR3 is TGTGCCAGCTCACCGCGAACAAACAGGGGAGGTAATTCACCCCTCCACTTT. It specifies CASSPRTNRGGNSPLHF. The chain uses TRBV18 and TRBJ1-6; 7 nucleotides line up with TRBD1. Germline values: CDR1 KGHSH, CDR2 LQKENI. The CDR3 has 17 amino acids. The V gene end was trimmed by 3 bases and the J gene end by 6 bases; junction bases not matched to a gene: 11.

The chain links TRBV9 to TRBJ2-2, with TRBD2 as a possible D gene (5 bases). The CDR3 spans 15 residues. Trimming left V 4 bases short and J 1 base short, with 11 bases between. The V gene's germline CDR1 is SGDLS and CDR2 YYNGEE. CDR3 in DNA: TGTGCCAGCAGCTCGAGGGCAATGAACACCGGGGAGCTGTTTTTT. Translated: CASSSRAMNTGELFF.

The gene calls are TRBV7-9 and TRBJ1-6; D not resolved. There are 14 residues in the CDR3. Germline assignment: CDR1 SEHNR and CDR2 FQNEAQ (reference sequence). V gave up 5 bases and J gave up 5 bases, with 10 bases separating them. The CDR3 DNA reads as TGTGCCAGCAGCCCCAATGCGGATAATTCACCCCTCCACTTT. It translates to CASSPNADNSPLHF.

This chain joins TRBV19 and TRBJ2-1; D not certain. Trimming cost V 1 base and J 4 bases, with 8 bases left between them. The CDR3 is 14 amino acids. Germline CDR1 LNHDA, CDR2 SQIVND (reference sequence). The DNA of the CDR3 is TGTGCCAGTAGTATAGTAGCCCTTTACAATGAGCAGTTCTTC. Translated, it gives CASSIVALYNEQFF.

The V call is TRBV28, the J call TRBJ1-6, with 9 bases lining up with TRBD1. Germline V gene sequence: CDR1 MDHEN, CDR2 SYDVKM. This CDR3 has 15 residues. The V gene end was trimmed by 2 bases and the J gene end by 6 bases; junction bases not matched to a gene: 2. The CDR3 loop reads CASSLRGQGNSPLHF. As DNA, the CDR3 is TGTGCCAGCAGTTTACGGGGACAGGGTAATTCACCCCTCCACTTT.

The chain has TRBV5-4 and TRBJ2-3; the D gene is possibly TRBD2 (6 bases). The CDR3 has 16 amino acids. Germline V gene sequence: CDR1 SGHNT, CDR2 YYREEE (reference sequence). V shed 4 bases and J shed 0 bases, with 15 bases lying between them. CDR3 in amino acids: CASSGGLQPSTDTQYF. The CDR3 region has the DNA TGTGCCAGCAGCGGGGGACTTCAACCTAGCACAGATACGCAGTATTTT.

This clone was seen more than once but under ten times. V usage is TRBV5-1 and J usage is TRBJ1-4; possible D gene TRBD1, 6 bases. This CDR3 contains 16 residues. V was pared by 3 bases and J by 5 bases, with 17 bases between. Germline CDR1 and CDR2: SGHRS and YFSETQ. In nucleotides, the CDR3 is TGCGCCAGCAGCTCTACAGGGTGGGGCATGAATGAAAAACTGTTTTTT. It specifies CASSSTGWGMNEKLFF. Drawing the rest from reference TRBV5-1 and TRBJ1-4, the complete variable domain is KAGVTQTPRYLIKTRGQQVTLSCSPISGHRSVSWYQQTPGQGLQFLFEYFSETQRNKGNFPGRFSGRQFSNSRSEMNVSTLELGDSALYLCASSSTGWGMNEKLFFGSGTQLSVL.

The chain carries TRBV7-2 and TRBJ2-3, with 7 nucleotides matching TRBD1. CDR1 and CDR2 (germline): SGHTA, FQGNSA. The CDR3 is 14 amino acids. The junction had 4 bases not matched to a gene; V was cut back by 5 bases and J by 2 bases. The CDR3 sequence: CASSRDRYTDTQYF. CDR3 DNA: TGTGCCAGCAGCCGGGACAGATACACAGATACGCAGTATTTT.

The J gene is TRBJ1-5, the V gene TRBV29-1; 7 positions match TRBD1. The germline V gene has CDR1 SQVTM and CDR2 ANQGSEA. The CDR3 covers 14 residues. V lost 7 bases and J lost 4; bases outside the gene matches: 10. The DNA of the CDR3 is TGCAGCGCTAGTGGGACAGACCCTAATCAGCCCCAGCATTTT. It translates to CSASGTDPNQPQHF.

The V and J genes are TRBV6-2 or TRBV6-3 and TRBJ1-5, with D tentatively TRBD1 (5 bases). Trimming took 6 bases from V and 3 from J, leaving 15 bases between them. Germline V gene lookup returns CDR1 MNHEY and CDR2 SVGEGT. The CDR3 consists of 15 residues. CDR3 amino acids: CASSPAGGDNQPQHF. DNA of the CDR3: TGTGCCAGCAGCCCGGCGGGAGGGGACAATCAGCCCCAGCATTTT.

The chain joins TRBV28 to TRBJ1-4; a possible D gene is TRBD1 (6 bases). The CDR3 spans 13 residues. Trimming left V 9 bases short and J 7 bases short, with 15 bases between. Per germline, CDR1 MDHEN and CDR2 SYDVKM. CDR3 in amino acids: CASLRGGGEKLFF. The CDR3 DNA reads TGTGCCAGTCTGAGAGGGGGGGGTGAAAAACTGTTTTTT.

The chain has TRBV7-9 and TRBJ2-2; a weak D match, TRBD1 (5 bases). CDR1 SEHNR and CDR2 FQNEAQ come from the germline V gene (reference sequence). V lost 4 bases and J lost 1, with 7 bases in between. This CDR3 comprises 14 residues. Written as DNA, the CDR3 is TGTGCCAGCAGCTATACAGGGAACACCGGGGAGCTGTTTTTT. As protein: CASSYTGNTGELFF.

In this sample, this clone turned up a few times. This chain uses TRBV24-1 with TRBJ1-2; 7 positions match TRBD1. The CDR3 loop spans 13 amino acids. V was clipped by 7 bases and J by 1 base; unmatched bases: 2. CDR1 is KGHDR and CDR2 is SFDVKD in the germline V gene. CDR3 DNA sequence: TGTGCCACCAGGGGGACAGATAACTATGGCTACACCTTC. Its protein is CATRGTDNYGYTF.

The CDR3 DNA is TGTGCCAGCAGAGATACGCGCACTGAAGCTTTCTTT. As protein: CASRDTRTEAFF. The chain has TRBV6-5 and TRBJ1-1; D gene ambiguous. Germline V lookup: CDR1 MNHEY, CDR2 SVGAGI. V lost 6 bases and J lost 4, with 9 bases in between. This CDR3 is 12 amino acids long.

Written as DNA, the CDR3 is TGTGCCAGCTCACTCCGGGGGGCGCCGACAACTCGAAAGACGGACACCATATATTTT. Encoded protein: CASSLRGAPTTRKTDTIYF. V usage is TRBV18 and J usage is TRBJ1-3, with D perhaps TRBD1 (6 bases). V was shortened by 4 bases and J by 8 bases, with 30 bases between the two germline ends. There are 19 residues in the CDR3. Germline CDR1 KGHSH, CDR2 LQKENI.

This sequence joins TRBV19 and TRBJ2-7; TRBD1 matches 9 bases. V gave up 5 bases and J gave up 3 bases; unmatched junction bases: 8. The CDR3 is made up of 15 amino acids. Germline loops: CDR1 LNHDA, CDR2 SQIVND (reference sequence). Written as DNA, the CDR3 is TGTGCCAGTAGTGTCGGGACAGGGTTAGACTACGAGCAGTACTTC. Translation gives CASSVGTGLDYEQYF. Combining the CDR3 with reference TRBV19 and TRBJ2-7 gives the whole variable domain DGGITQSPKYLFRKEGQNVTLSCEQNLNHDAMYWYRQDPGQGLRLIYYSQIVNDFQKGDIAEGYSVSREKKESFPLTVTSAQKNPTAFYLCASSVGTGLDYEQYFGPGTRLTVT.

The rearrangement uses TRBV5-1 and TRBJ1-1; 8 bases are a match to TRBD1. Germline CDR1 and CDR2: SGHRS and YFSETQ. Trimming at V came to 3 bases and at J to 5 bases, leaving 6 bases not matched to a gene. The CDR3 is made up of 14 amino acids. The CDR3 DNA follows: TGCGCCAGCAGCTCCCAGGGACAGGTAACTGAAGCTTTCTTT. Translated: CASSSQGQVTEAFF.

The chain carries TRBV3-1 (or the pseudogene TRBV3-2) and TRBJ1-4, with a weak D call TRBD1 (5 bases). CDR1 is LGHDT, CDR2 YNNKEL, per germline (reference sequence). Trimming shortened V by 7 bases and J by 2 bases, and 17 bases separated the two germline ends. CDR3 length: 16 amino acids. Here the CDR3 reads CASIGTTGRTNEKLFF. CDR3 sequence (DNA): TGTGCCAGCATAGGGACTACCGGCAGGACTAATGAAAAACTGTTTTTT.

The chain combines TRBV3-1 (or the pseudogene TRBV3-2) with TRBJ2-5, with D tentatively TRBD1 (5 bases). V lost 3 bases, J lost 5 bases, and 16 bases lay in between. The CDR3 covers 15 residues. Germline CDR1 LGHDT, CDR2 YNNKEL (reference sequence). CDR3: CASSQGPLPGETQYF. The CDR3 nucleotides are TGTGCCAGCAGCCAGGGTCCCTTACCAGGGGAGACCCAGTACTTC.

The V call is TRBV24-1, the J call TRBJ1-4; 8 nucleotides align to TRBD1. The CDR3 spans 14 residues. Germline lookup yields CDR1 KGHDR and CDR2 SFDVKD. With 5 bases clipped from V and 4 bases from J, the junction kept 2 bases outside the gene matches. The CDR3 DNA is TGTGCCACCAGTGGGGACAGGCATAATGAAAAACTGTTTTTT. Its protein is CATSGDRHNEKLFF.

This chain joins TRBV29-1 and TRBJ1-1, with TRBD1 matching over 11 bases. Looked up from germline, CDR1 is SQVTM and CDR2 is ANQGSEA. The CDR3 runs to 16 residues. V lost 5 bases to trimming and J lost 4 bases; unmatched junction nucleotides: 12. CDR3 protein: CSVRRTGGRDGTEAFF. The CDR3 DNA sequence: TGCAGCGTTCGCCGGACAGGGGGCAGGGACGGCACTGAAGCTTTCTTT.

This clone was counted a single time. V is TRBV9 and J is TRBJ1-4, with a weak D call TRBD1 (5 bases). Trimming cost V 0 bases and J 2 bases, with 8 bases left between them. Germline loops: CDR1 SGDLS, CDR2 YYNGEE. The CDR3 runs to 15 residues. This chain's CDR3 is CASSVGGVTNEKLFF. In DNA, the CDR3 is TGTGCCAGCAGCGTAGGGGGCGTGACTAATGAAAAACTGTTTTTT.

The chain carries TRBV7-9 and TRBJ2-7, with 10 bases aligning to TRBD1. J was trimmed by 4 bases and V by 1 base; bases with no gene match: 1. This CDR3 is built from 14 residues. Germline V gives CDR1 SEHNR, CDR2 FQNEAQ (reference sequence). The CDR3 spells CASSLGGQGYEQYF. The CDR3, as DNA: TGTGCCAGCAGCTTAGGGGGACAGGGGTACGAGCAGTACTTC.

The gene calls are TRBV7-7 and TRBJ2-5; 9 bases are a match to TRBD2. This CDR3 region has 16 residues. V trimming: 1 base; J trimming: 5 bases; junction bases outside the gene matches: 8. Germline CDR1 reads SSHAT; CDR2 reads FNYEAQ (reference sequence). For the CDR3, the DNA is TGTGCCAGCAGCTTAGGGGCTAGCGGGAACGGCGAGACCCAGTACTTC. Translating it yields CASSLGASGNGETQYF.

The chain joins TRBV4-2 to TRBJ2-2, with D possibly TRBD2 on 6 matching bases. This CDR3 spans 15 amino acids. V was pared by 0 bases and J by 6 bases, with 11 bases between. Germline CDR1 and CDR2: LGHNA and YNFKEQ. CDR3 coding DNA: TGTGCCAGCAGCCAAGAACTTGGGGGGTCCGGGGAGCTGTTTTTT. Translated, it gives CASSQELGGSGELFF.

V gene TRBV19 combines with J gene TRBJ1-2; 8 bases are shared with TRBD1. J was trimmed by 4 bases and V by 0 bases; bases with no gene match: 7. Looked up from germline, CDR1 is LNHDA and CDR2 is SQIVND (reference sequence). The CDR3 is 16 residues long. In DNA form, the CDR3 reads TGTGCCAGTAGTATAGACGGACAGGGATCGACCTATGGCTACACCTTC. Translated, it gives CASSIDGQGSTYGYTF.

The genes are TRBV30 and TRBJ2-7; no reliable D call. This CDR3 is 12 amino acids long. The germline CDR1 and CDR2 sequences are GTSNPN and SVGIG (reference sequence). V lost 2 bases and J lost 1, with 6 bases in between. This CDR3 is CAWSQTSYEQYF. CDR3 in DNA: TGTGCCTGGAGTCAGACATCCTACGAGCAGTACTTC. Full variable domain (remainder filled in from reference TRBV30 and TRBJ2-7): SQTIHQWPATLVQPVGSPLSLECTVEGTSNPNLYWYRQAAGRGLQLLFYSVGIGQISSEVPQNLSASRPQDRQFILSSKKLLLSDSGFYLCAWSQTSYEQYFGPGTRLTVT.